These 27 T cell receptor beta chains were all obtained from the same sample, sequenced in a study of shared clonotypes between healthy human individuals. This table comes from immunoSEQ multiplex PCR, and its TCRdb copy is limited to in-frame clones, with some not included. The sample has 500,000 to 550,000 clones; about 96% are singletons. The material sequenced was naive CD4+ T cells sorted from blood. Subset: CD45RA+ positively selected. These receptors all stem from a woman in her 30s in good health.

V is TRBV5-4 and J is TRBJ2-5, with a weak D call TRBD2 (6 bases). The germline CDR1 and CDR2 sequences are SGHNT and YYREEE (reference sequence). Trimming removed 0 bases from V and 1 base from J, with 10 bases in between. The CDR3 contains 15 residues. The DNA of the CDR3 is TGTGCCAGCAGCTTGGCCGGGAGAGGCCAAGAGACCCAGTACTTC. This encodes CASSLAGRGQETQYF.

This chain connects TRBV5-1 to TRBJ2-1, with 8 bases that match TRBD1. Trimming at V came to 1 base and at J to 5 bases, leaving 5 bases not matched to a gene. Per the germline V gene, CDR1 is SGHRS and CDR2 is YFSETQ. The CDR3 runs to 15 residues. The CDR3 spells CASSLPGTGNNEQFF. CDR3 nucleotides: TGCGCCAGCAGCTTGCCCGGGACAGGCAACAATGAGCAGTTCTTC. The entire variable domain, with the rest obtained from reference TRBV5-1 and TRBJ2-1, is as follows: KAGVTQTPRYLIKTRGQQVTLSCSPISGHRSVSWYQQTPGQGLQFLFEYFSETQRNKGNFPGRFSGRQFSNSRSEMNVSTLELGDSALYLCASSLPGTGNNEQFFGPGTRLTVL.

The chain recombines TRBV2 with TRBJ1-2, with 10 nucleotides matching TRBD1. The germline V gene encodes CDR1 SNHLY and CDR2 FYNNEI. The CDR3 sequence is 11 residues long. V lost 8 bases to trimming and J lost 8 bases; unmatched junction nucleotides: 2. This chain's CDR3 is CASETGGGYTF. Written as DNA, the CDR3 is TGTGCCAGCGAGACAGGGGGCGGCTACACCTTC.

J is TRBJ1-1 and V is TRBV9, with a weak D call TRBD1 (5 bases). Deletions cut 0 bases from V and 3 bases from J, with 6 bases between. This CDR3 spans 13 amino acids. Per germline, CDR1 SGDLS and CDR2 YYNGEE. The CDR3 DNA is TGTGCCAGCAGCGTAGCGGGGGACACTGAAGCTTTCTTT. Translation gives CASSVAGDTEAFF. Full variable domain (rest looked up from reference TRBV9 and TRBJ1-1): DSGVTQTPKHLITATGQRVTLRCSPRSGDLSVYWYQQSLDQGLQFLIQYYNGEERAKGNILERFSAQQFPDLHSELNLSSLELGDSALYFCASSVAGDTEAFFGQGTRLTVV.

The genes are TRBV18 and TRBJ1-4, with TRBD1 matching over 7 bases. Per germline, CDR1 KGHSH and CDR2 LQKENI. With V trimmed by 1 base and J by 4 bases, 3 bases remained unmatched. The CDR3 consists of 15 residues. CDR3 sequence (DNA): TGTGCCAGCTCACCACGACAGGGTTATAATGAAAAACTGTTTTTT. Translated: CASSPRQGYNEKLFF.

The chain has TRBV4-1 and TRBJ2-7; tentatively, D is TRBD2 (6 bases). The CDR3 extends over 13 amino acids. Trimming removed 6 bases from V and 6 bases from J, with 15 bases in between. Germline V gene sequence: CDR1 MGHRA, CDR2 YSYEKL. In nucleotides, the CDR3 is TGCGCCAGCAGGGGACTCGCCACGTCCGAGCAGTACTTC. Its protein product is CASRGLATSEQYF.

This clone appeared a few times. The chain couples TRBV6-5 to TRBJ1-2, with unresolved D. The CDR3 sequence is 12 residues long. V lost 5 bases and J 4 bases, leaving 8 bases between the germline ends. From germline, CDR1 is MNHEY and CDR2 SVGAGI. CDR3 in DNA: TGTGCCAGCAGTCAGACGGCCTATGGCTACACCTTC. It yields the protein CASSQTAYGYTF.

On this clone itself: At one boundary the junction diverges from the germline segment, which might be a read error. The chain uses TRBV19 and TRBJ1-4, with D possibly matching TRBD1 (5 bases). Per the germline V gene, CDR1 is LNHDA and CDR2 is SQIVND (reference sequence). The CDR3 totals 13 residues. Written as DNA, the CDR3 is TGTGCCAGAAGTAACAGGAGGAATGAAAAACTGTTTTTT. Translated: CARSNRRNEKLFF.

The chain joins TRBV19 to TRBJ2-7; D possibly corresponds to TRBD1 (6 bases). V was trimmed by 8 bases and J by 4 bases, leaving 12 bases between them. The CDR3 runs to 12 residues. Germline CDR1 LNHDA, CDR2 SQIVND (reference sequence). The DNA for the CDR3 is TGTGCCAGTGGGACAAGGGGATACGAGCAGTACTTC. Residues: CASGTRGYEQYF. The full variable domain, its missing parts supplied by reference TRBV19 and TRBJ2-7, is DGGITQSPKYLFRKEGQNVTLSCEQNLNHDAMYWYRQDPGQGLRLIYYSQIVNDFQKGDIAEGYSVSREKKESFPLTVTSAQKNPTAFYLCASGTRGYEQYFGPGTRLTVT.

J is TRBJ1-1 and V is TRBV5-1; the D gene is possibly TRBD1 (6 bases). The CDR3 runs to 16 residues. Between the trimmed V and J ends, which lost 0 bases and 1 base, there was a span of 13 bases. CDR1 and CDR2 from the germline V gene are SGHRS and YFSETQ. CDR3 bases: TGCGCCAGCAGCTTGGTGAGGGGACACCAGAACACTGAAGCTTTCTTT. This codes for CASSLVRGHQNTEAFF. The full variable domain, its missing parts supplied by reference TRBV5-1 and TRBJ1-1, is KAGVTQTPRYLIKTRGQQVTLSCSPISGHRSVSWYQQTPGQGLQFLFEYFSETQRNKGNFPGRFSGRQFSNSRSEMNVSTLELGDSALYLCASSLVRGHQNTEAFFGQGTRLTVV.

The rearrangement joins TRBV7-9 to TRBJ2-7, with a weak D call TRBD1 (6 bases). From germline, CDR1 is SEHNR and CDR2 FQNEAQ (reference sequence). V shed 5 bases and J shed 3 bases, with 14 bases lying between them. The CDR3 loop spans 14 amino acids. CDR3 sequence reads: CASSPRQEDYEQYF. CDR3 DNA: TGTGCCAGCAGCCCCCGACAGGAAGACTACGAGCAGTACTTC.

About this clone itself: This sample also contains other DNA sequences that code for the same CDR3. The DNA of the CDR3 is TGTGCCAGCAGCTTAGCGGGGGGCACAGATACGCAGTATTTT. This translates into CASSLAGGTDTQYF. The chain links TRBV5-4 to TRBJ2-3; 8 bases agree with TRBD2. Germline V gene sequence: CDR1 SGHNT, CDR2 YYREEE (reference sequence). V trimming: 2 bases; J trimming: 1 base; junction bases outside the gene matches: 0. This CDR3 has 14 amino acids.

This sequence joins TRBV30 and TRBJ2-1; D gene unclear. This CDR3 has 12 amino acids. The V gene lost 1 base and the J gene lost 10 bases, with 11 bases spanning the gap. The V gene's germline CDR1 is GTSNPN and CDR2 SVGIG (reference sequence). The chain's CDR3 is CAWSAGLGEQFF. The CDR3, as DNA: TGTGCCTGGAGTGCGGGCCTCGGGGAGCAGTTCTTC.

V usage is TRBV15 and J usage is TRBJ2-3; D unclear. Germline assignment: CDR1 LNHNV and CDR2 YYDKDF (reference sequence). The V end lost 0 bases, the J end lost 0 bases, and 7 bases lay between the germline ends. The CDR3 length is 15 residues. CDR3 bases: TGTGCCACCAGCAGAGATAGAGCTAGCACAGATACGCAGTATTTT. As protein: CATSRDRASTDTQYF. Looking up the rest from reference TRBV15 and TRBJ2-3 gives the full variable domain: DAMVIQNPRYQVTQFGKPVTLSCSQTLNHNVMYWYQQKSSQAPKLLFHYYDKDFNNEADTPDNFQSRRPNTSFCFLDIRSPGLGDTAMYLCATSRDRASTDTQYFGPGTRLTVL.

The rearrangement uses TRBV4-1 and TRBJ2-5; the D is unclear. There are 16 residues in the CDR3. Looked up from germline, CDR1 is MGHRA and CDR2 is YSYEKL. V lost 1 base and J lost 6, with 18 bases in between. The CDR3 sequence: CASSQGQPLTLQTQYF. Written as DNA, the CDR3 is TGCGCCAGCAGCCAAGGACAACCGCTCACATTGCAGACCCAGTACTTC.

CDR3 sequence: CSASLDYEQYF. The CDR3 region has the DNA TGCAGTGCTTCACTAGACTACGAGCAGTACTTC. The chain has TRBV20-1 and TRBJ2-7; TRBD2 might be the D (5 bases). V was shortened by 5 bases and J by 3 bases, with 8 bases between the two germline ends. Germline V gives CDR1 DFQATT, CDR2 SNEGSKA (reference sequence). There are 11 residues in the CDR3.

The chain links TRBV5-1 to TRBJ1-2; unclear D gene. Germline V lookup: CDR1 SGHRS, CDR2 YFSETQ. With 2 bases removed from V and 7 bases from J, the gap between germline ends came to 15 bases. CDR3 size: 14 residues. CDR3 loop: CASSLGTEGRGYTF. The CDR3 DNA is TGCGCCAGCAGCTTAGGTACGGAGGGTCGTGGCTACACCTTC. Variable domain in full (rest from reference TRBV5-1 and TRBJ1-2): KAGVTQTPRYLIKTRGQQVTLSCSPISGHRSVSWYQQTPGQGLQFLFEYFSETQRNKGNFPGRFSGRQFSNSRSEMNVSTLELGDSALYLCASSLGTEGRGYTFGSGTRLTVV.

The J gene is TRBJ1-5, the V gene TRBV10-3; TRBD1 aligns across 8 bases. Trimming removed 8 bases from V and 5 bases from J; junction bases left unmatched: 5. The CDR3 runs to 13 residues. Germline CDR1 reads ENHRY; CDR2 reads SYGVKD. DNA for the CDR3: TGTGCCATCGCCGCGACAGGGGATCAGCCCCAGCATTTT. This translates into CAIAATGDQPQHF.

The chain joins TRBV19 to TRBJ2-7, with 11 bases aligning to TRBD1. Trimming cost V 4 bases and J 4 bases; bases outside gene matches: 9. The germline V gene has CDR1 LNHDA and CDR2 SQIVND (reference sequence). This CDR3 has 16 residues. DNA for the CDR3: TGTGCCAGTAGTAACCCTGGGACAGGGGGAGGGTACGAGCAGTACTTC. Protein sequence: CASSNPGTGGGYEQYF.

This clone was counted a single time. The chain joins TRBV5-1 to TRBJ2-1; the match to TRBD2 covers 9 bases. The CDR3 length is 16 residues. Germline lookup yields CDR1 SGHRS and CDR2 YFSETQ. The V gene end was trimmed by 4 bases and the J gene end by 3 bases; junction bases not matched to a gene: 8. The CDR3 protein is CASSIRPSGDYNEQFF. DNA of the CDR3: TGCGCCAGCAGCATTAGACCTAGCGGGGACTACAATGAGCAGTTCTTC. Looking up the rest from reference TRBV5-1 and TRBJ2-1 gives the full variable domain: KAGVTQTPRYLIKTRGQQVTLSCSPISGHRSVSWYQQTPGQGLQFLFEYFSETQRNKGNFPGRFSGRQFSNSRSEMNVSTLELGDSALYLCASSIRPSGDYNEQFFGPGTRLTVL.

The chain carries TRBV9 and TRBJ1-2, with D uncertain. The CDR3 totals 13 residues. With 2 bases removed from V and 6 bases from J, the gap between germline ends came to 11 bases. The germline gives CDR1 SGDLS, CDR2 YYNGEE. CDR3: CASSVGAGDGYTF. The CDR3 DNA is TGTGCCAGCAGCGTTGGCGCGGGCGATGGCTACACCTTC.

This chain joins TRBV9 and TRBJ2-3; no reliable D call. Germline CDR1 and CDR2: SGDLS and YYNGEE. V was shortened by 2 bases and J by 3 bases, with 10 bases between the two germline ends. The CDR3 has 14 residues. CDR3 amino acids: CASSVTAPTDTQYF. DNA of the CDR3: TGTGCCAGCAGCGTGACGGCCCCAACAGATACGCAGTATTTT.

Note on this clone: This specimen includes other DNA sequences encoding the same CDR3. The V gene is TRBV5-1, the J gene TRBJ2-2; D possibly corresponds to TRBD2 (6 bases). Between the trimmed V and J ends, which lost 2 bases and 0 bases, there was a span of 11 bases. The CDR3 totals 16 residues. The germline V gene has CDR1 SGHRS and CDR2 YFSETQ. The CDR3 DNA is TGCGCCAGCAGCTTAACCGGGACTGCGAACACCGGGGAGCTGTTTTTT. Its translation is CASSLTGTANTGELFF.

The V gene is TRBV19, the J gene TRBJ2-1; 10 bases map to TRBD2. J lost 5 bases, V lost 5 bases, and 9 bases had no gene match. Germline V lookup: CDR1 LNHDA, CDR2 SQIVND (reference sequence). The CDR3 is made up of 16 amino acids. The CDR3 DNA follows: TGTGCCAGTAGTTTCCCTAGCGGGAGAGTAAACAATGAGCAGTTCTTC. Protein product: CASSFPSGRVNNEQFF.

This clone was observed a handful of times. The CDR3 reads CASSPKGQGNYGYTF. For the CDR3, the DNA is TGTGCCAGCTCACCTAAGGGACAGGGAAACTATGGCTACACCTTC. The chain links TRBV18 to TRBJ1-2, with 9 positions matching TRBD1. CDR3 length equals 15 residues. Per germline, CDR1 KGHSH and CDR2 LQKENI. After removal of 3 bases from V and 2 bases from J, the junction contained 4 bases not matched to a gene. Full variable domain (outside the CDR3, taken from reference TRBV18 and TRBJ1-2): NAGVMQNPRHLVRRRGQEARLRCSPMKGHSHVYWYRQLPEEGLKFMVYLQKENIIDESGMPKERFSAEFPKEGPSILRIQQVVRGDSAAYFCASSPKGQGNYGYTFGSGTRLTVV.

The rearrangement links TRBV30 to TRBJ1-5, with D possibly matching TRBD1 (6 bases). Trimming removed 2 bases from V and 6 bases from J, with 17 bases in between. This CDR3 region has 15 residues. In germline, CDR1 is GTSNPN, CDR2 SVGIG (reference sequence). CDR3 sequence reads: CAWSPTGYKVQPQHF. In DNA form, the CDR3 reads TGTGCCTGGAGTCCCACAGGGTATAAGGTTCAGCCCCAGCATTTT.

The rearrangement uses TRBV5-1 and TRBJ2-7; the match to TRBD2 covers 11 bases. Germline V gene lookup returns CDR1 SGHRS and CDR2 YFSETQ. CDR3 length equals 15 residues. J gave up 1 base and V 5 bases, and 5 bases lay outside the gene matches. The CDR3 region is CASRPTSGRSYEQYF. Here the CDR3 DNA reads TGCGCCAGCAGACCCACTAGCGGGAGATCCTACGAGCAGTACTTC.